This passage covers 20 T cell receptor beta chains from one sample sequenced in a study of blood T cell repertoires in COVID-19. Some clones are missing from TCRdb's copy, which holds only in-frame ones; the method was immunoSEQ multiplex PCR. The sample has some 270,000 clones, approximately 90% seen once; the top ten hold approximately 2.7%. The material sequenced was PBMCs or T cells enriched from blood (not recorded which). The receptors were sampled from a man aged 40-50 years who had been exposed to COVID-19.

V and J are TRBV7-2 and TRBJ2-3; D is uncertain. The CDR3 totals 15 residues. V was pared by 0 bases and J by 1 base, with 8 bases between. The germline gives CDR1 SGHTA, CDR2 FQGNSA. The CDR3 sequence: CASSLARIGTDTQYF. The CDR3 DNA is TGTGCCAGCAGCTTAGCGCGAATAGGCACAGATACGCAGTATTTT. The whole variable domain, remainder taken from reference TRBV7-2 and TRBJ2-3, is GAGVSQSPSNKVTEKGKDVELRCDPISGHTALYWYRQSLGQGLEFLIYFQGNSAPDKSGLPSDRFSAERTGGSVSTLTIQRTQQEDSAVYLCASSLARIGTDTQYFGPGTRLTVL.

The gene calls are TRBV5-5 and TRBJ1-2; TRBD1 is a possible D gene (5 bases). The V end was cut by 0 bases, the J end by 8 bases, with 17 bases between. CDR3 size: 15 residues. Germline assignment: CDR1 SGHKS and CDR2 YYEKEE (reference sequence). The chain's CDR3 is CASSLASRDGGGYTF. As DNA, the CDR3 is TGTGCCAGCAGCTTGGCCTCCAGGGACGGGGGAGGCTACACCTTC.

The chain joins TRBV30 to TRBJ1-5; the D gene is possibly TRBD1 (5 bases). V was pared by 0 bases and J by 5 bases, with 11 bases between. Germline loops: CDR1 GTSNPN, CDR2 SVGIG (reference sequence). There are 14 residues in the CDR3. CDR3 in amino acids: CAWSVGHRYQPQHF. The CDR3 bases are TGTGCCTGGAGTGTGGGGCACCGGTATCAGCCCCAGCATTTT. Full variable domain (outside the CDR3, taken from reference TRBV30 and TRBJ1-5): SQTIHQWPATLVQPVGSPLSLECTVEGTSNPNLYWYRQAAGRGLQLLFYSVGIGQISSEVPQNLSASRPQDRQFILSSKKLLLSDSGFYLCAWSVGHRYQPQHFGDGTRLSIL.

The chain has TRBV18 and TRBJ2-2; tentative D call: TRBD2 (5 bases). Trimming removed 7 bases from V and 2 bases from J, with 17 bases in between. This CDR3 has 16 amino acids. The germline V gene has CDR1 KGHSH and CDR2 LQKENI. The DNA of the CDR3 is TGTGCCAGCTTGAGGGCGTCTGCTGTTAACACCGGGGAGCTGTTTTTT. This codes for CASLRASAVNTGELFF.

The chain recombines TRBV5-1 with TRBJ1-5; 7 bases are shared with TRBD1. There are 18 residues in the CDR3. Germline CDR1 reads SGHRS; CDR2 reads YFSETQ. Unmatched junction bases numbered 12, after V lost 3 bases and J lost 0 bases. CDR3 nucleotide sequence: TGCGCCAGCAGCTGCCGGGACAGACGAACGCATAGCAATCAGCCCCAGCATTTT. Protein product: CASSCRDRRTHSNQPQHF.

The chain has TRBV28 and TRBJ1-4; 7 bases match TRBD1. V lost 8 bases, J lost 3 bases, and 3 bases stayed unmatched. The CDR3 is 13 residues long. Germline loops: CDR1 MDHEN, CDR2 SYDVKM. The CDR3 is CASRDSSNEKLFF. CDR3 coding DNA: TGTGCCAGCCGGGACAGCTCTAATGAAAAACTGTTTTTT.

The chain employs TRBV14 and TRBJ2-1; 7 bases line up with TRBD2. CDR1 is SGHDN and CDR2 is FVKESK in the germline V gene. The V segment lost 5 bases and the J segment 5 bases; nucleotides outside the gene matches: 6. The CDR3 consists of 14 residues. The CDR3 DNA is TGTGCCAGCAGCTCCCTAGGGACTAACAATGAGCAGTTCTTC. Its translation: CASSSLGTNNEQFF. The full variable domain, with the rest looked up from reference TRBV14 and TRBJ2-1, is EAGVTQFPSHSVIEKGQTVTLRCDPISGHDNLYWYRRVMGKEIKFLLHFVKESKQDESGMPNNRFLAERTGGTYSTLKVQPAELEDSGVYFCASSSLGTNNEQFFGPGTRLTVL.

In regard to this clone: A read error may account for a junction end that differs from germline. This chain uses TRBV28 with TRBJ2-1; perhaps TRBD2 as D (6 bases). The germline V gene encodes CDR1 MDHEN and CDR2 SYDVKM. CDR3 length: 17 amino acids. CDR3 sequence reads: CASSSLRERASYNEQFF. The CDR3 region has the DNA TGTGCCAGCAGTTCCCTAAGGGAGCGGGCCTCCTACAATGAGCAATTCTTC.

J is TRBJ2-7 and V is TRBV9; TRBD2 might be the D (6 bases). Germline CDR1 and CDR2: SGDLS and YYNGEE. V was pared by 0 bases and J by 6 bases, with 19 bases between. This CDR3 contains 16 residues. CDR3 residues: CASSVAGRIAIGEQYF. In DNA, the CDR3 is TGTGCCAGCAGCGTAGCGGGGAGGATTGCTATTGGCGAGCAGTACTTC.

This clone has only a few counts. Other DNA sequences in the sample encode the same CDR3. V gene TRBV5-1 combines with J gene TRBJ1-2; no firm D call. The CDR3 spans 13 residues. The germline V gene encodes CDR1 SGHRS and CDR2 YFSETQ. The V end was cut by 0 bases, the J end by 3 bases, with 6 bases between. This CDR3 reads CASSLDRDYGYTF. Here the CDR3 DNA reads TGCGCCAGCAGCTTGGACAGAGACTATGGCTACACCTTC.

This chain uses TRBV19 with TRBJ1-3; 7 positions match TRBD1. The CDR3 has 14 amino acids. The ends lost 3 bases at V and 3 bases at J; junction bases unmatched: 2. CDR1 and CDR2 from the germline V gene are LNHDA and SQIVND (reference sequence). CDR3 in amino acids: CASSMGTDGNTIYF. The CDR3 region has the DNA TGTGCCAGTAGTATGGGGACAGATGGAAACACCATATATTTT.

The V gene is TRBV4-1, the J gene TRBJ2-3; TRBD2 matches at 7 bases. Trimming at V came to 4 bases and at J to 4 bases, leaving 8 bases not matched to a gene. CDR1 is MGHRA, CDR2 YSYEKL, per germline. The CDR3 has 15 residues. CDR3 DNA sequence: TGCGCCAGCAGCCCAAAGCGCGGGAGTCCAGATACGCAGTATTTT. Amino acid sequence: CASSPKRGSPDTQYF.

This clone was detected only once. The J gene is TRBJ2-3, the V gene TRBV20-1; 8 positions match TRBD2. The CDR3 covers 14 residues. V was clipped by 6 bases and J by 7 bases; unmatched bases: 12. Germline loops: CDR1 DFQATT, CDR2 SNEGSKA (reference sequence). The CDR3 DNA reads TGCAGTGCGAGTCGCGGGAGGTTAGGAAATACGCAGTATTTT. Its protein product is CSASRGRLGNTQYF.

In DNA, the CDR3 is TGTGCCAGCAGCCACCGGGACTCCTCCTACGAGCAGTACTTC. Its protein is CASSHRDSSYEQYF. The chain is built from TRBV3-1 (or the pseudogene TRBV3-2) and TRBJ2-7, with D tentatively TRBD2 (6 bases). The germline V gene has CDR1 LGHDT and CDR2 YNNKEL (reference sequence). The CDR3 covers 14 residues. Deletions cut 3 bases from V and 0 bases from J, with 9 bases between.

The rearrangement joins TRBV7-9 to TRBJ1-2, with a possible D match to TRBD1 (6 bases). The germline V gene has CDR1 SEHNR and CDR2 FQNEAQ (reference sequence). This CDR3 is built from 19 residues. The germline V and J ends were trimmed by 2 bases and 2 bases, with 24 bases remaining between them. The CDR3 nucleotides are TGTGCCAGCAGCTTATTGGCAATTTTCCTGGGACAAAAGAACTATGGCTACACCTTC. Its protein is CASSLLAIFLGQKNYGYTF.

The chain employs TRBV11-2 and TRBJ1-4; 10 nucleotides match TRBD1. Germline V lookup: CDR1 SGHAT, CDR2 FQNNGV. V lost 5 bases to trimming and J lost 8 bases; unmatched junction nucleotides: 14. The length of the CDR3 is 17 residues. The CDR3 sequence is CASSHYIGTGAREKLFF. The CDR3, as DNA: TGTGCCAGCAGCCATTATATCGGGACAGGGGCAAGGGAAAAACTGTTTTTT.

The chain links TRBV5-1 to TRBJ2-1; tentatively, D is TRBD2 (6 bases). This CDR3 has 16 residues. V was pared by 3 bases and J by 3 bases, with 16 bases between. CDR1 and CDR2 from the germline V gene are SGHRS and YFSETQ. The CDR3 loop is CASSSSLAGNYNEQFF. Here the CDR3 DNA reads TGCGCCAGCAGCTCCAGTTTGGCGGGGAACTACAATGAGCAGTTCTTC.

The chain joins TRBV27 to TRBJ1-6; D unclear. V dropped 3 bases and J dropped 2 bases, with 5 bases sitting between them. CDR1 is MNHEY and CDR2 is SMNVEV in the germline V gene (reference sequence). The CDR3 spans 14 residues. CDR3 sequence reads: CASSLYTYNSPLHF. The CDR3 DNA reads TGTGCCAGCAGTTTGTACACCTATAATTCACCCCTCCACTTT.

The rearrangement joins TRBV5-1 to TRBJ2-7; tentatively, D is TRBD2 (6 bases). Germline V gene data show CDR1 as SGHRS and CDR2 as YFSETQ. CDR3 length: 13 residues. V was cut by 4 bases and J by 2 bases, with 10 bases left in between. The chain's CDR3 is CASSAGRAYEQYF. CDR3 nucleotides: TGCGCCAGCAGCGCGGGACGAGCCTACGAGCAGTACTTC.

The CDR3 is CAITASGSGANVLTF. The CDR3, as DNA: TGTGCCATCACGGCTAGCGGATCTGGGGCCAACGTCCTGACTTTC. This chain uses TRBV10-3 with TRBJ2-6, with 7 nucleotides matching TRBD2. Germline CDR1 reads ENHRY; CDR2 reads SYGVKD. The ends lost 7 bases at V and 1 base at J; junction bases unmatched: 4. The CDR3 consists of 15 residues.